This T cell receptor beta chain came from a study of T cell responses to AZD1222 COVID-19 vaccine (dated by TCRdb to the early 2020s). Describing the broader study: AZD1222 recipients with second doses at about 4 weeks or about 12 weeks were pooled, because spike-specific TCR depth and breadth did not differ between schedules. TCR sequencing was performed for some 250 trial participants, of whom about 200 were given two doses of AZD1222 and around 26 were given two doses of MenACWY control vaccine. Enrollment into the trials was organized by age into subgroups of 18-55, 56-69 and 70-plus years, and those subgroups contained about 160, 30 and 59 TCR-sequenced participants, respectively. Study-level results and caveats: A significant rise in spike-specific TCR breadth and depth was observed after two AZD1222 doses relative to day 0 and relative to MenACWY recipients. Conclusions about previously exposed vaccinees were limited because only six AZD1222 recipients were SARS-CoV-2 seropositive at baseline. In the small 56-69-year group, the increase in depth fell short of significance, most likely because of low power. Because no day 14 peak-response samples were available, repertoires were characterized only after the peak T cell response. Participants were mostly white British, with more females than males. The authors suggested clonal diversity may have been underestimated. Vaccine-associated CD4 TCRs spanned the whole spike protein, with dominant responses in regions 160-218 and 743-854. Reportedly, close to half of the unique spike-specific TCRs recognized epitopes lying outside the regions that are mutated in the B.1.351 and B.1.1.7 variants.

Interpreted using the paper, the time point label stands for: baseline before first vaccination. Vaccinee samples were obtained from the UK trials COV001 and COV002, which included a single-blind randomized controlled phase 2/3 trial of AZD1222 (ChAdOx1 nCoV-19) in healthy adults. Trial participant PBMC samples were collected at day 0 and day 28 after the second dose for TCRbeta chain sequencing. Comment on this clone: Its antigen is still unknown. No much larger clone is present one base from it, and per-base qualities are unavailable.

The CDR3 regions of human TCRbeta chains were analyzed by immunosequencing. The source study handled its data this way. TCRs in the repertoires were compared against a reference library of SARS-CoV-2-specific TCRs that had been generated with the MIRA antigen-specificity platform. Breadth was defined as the fraction of unique TCRs that were SARS-CoV-2-associated, and depth was defined as the fraction of total T cells that were SARS-CoV-2-associated. Each spike-specific TCR was assigned to its reactive spike region and to a CD4 or CD8 class using the MIRA data. Log10-transformed breadth and depth values were compared by one-way ANOVA with Sidak's multiple comparisons tests. What TCRdb holds here is the immuneACCESS table cut down to in-frame rearrangements. Part of the clones is not present; checked against another copy, under half of the missing clones reflect an unresolved V gene, and the others are unexplained. The DNA was the basis for D and trimming; V, J and clone size are from that table. The sample table shows fewer than 85,000 clones, and roughly 90% are seen once. The ten biggest clones cover about 4.3% of the sample.

In the germline V gene, CDR1 corresponds to MDHEN and CDR2 to SYDVKM. Trimming at the junction amounts to 5 bases on V and 5 bases on J, and the germline ends lie 12 bases apart. The CDR3 numbers 13 residues from cysteine through phenylalanine. Only CDR3 DNA is held: 39 bases, read in frame from base 1. This receptor was taken from an adult in good health. This receptor chain uses TRBV28 and TRBJ1-1, with TRBD1 as a weak D call on 6 bases. The source was peripheral blood, collected on day 0 of AZD1222 vaccination. The CDR3 protein: CASSVTGTTEAFF. The DNA is TGTGCCAGCAGTGTTACAGGGACAACTGAAGCTTTCTTT.